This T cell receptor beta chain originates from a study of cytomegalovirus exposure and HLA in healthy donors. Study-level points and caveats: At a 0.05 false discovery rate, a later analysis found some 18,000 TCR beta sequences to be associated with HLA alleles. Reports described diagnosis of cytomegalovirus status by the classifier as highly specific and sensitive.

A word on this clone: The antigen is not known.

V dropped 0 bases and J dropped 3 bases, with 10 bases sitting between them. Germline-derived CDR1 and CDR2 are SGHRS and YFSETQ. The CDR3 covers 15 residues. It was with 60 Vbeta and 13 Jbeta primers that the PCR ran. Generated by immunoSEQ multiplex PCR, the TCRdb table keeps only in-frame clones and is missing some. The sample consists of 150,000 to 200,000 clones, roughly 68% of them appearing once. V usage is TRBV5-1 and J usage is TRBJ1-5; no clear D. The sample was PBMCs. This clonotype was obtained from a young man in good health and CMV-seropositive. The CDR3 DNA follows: TGCGCCAGCAGCTTGGGAGGGCTGGTCAATCAGCCCCAGCATTTT. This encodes CASSLGGLVNQPQHF.